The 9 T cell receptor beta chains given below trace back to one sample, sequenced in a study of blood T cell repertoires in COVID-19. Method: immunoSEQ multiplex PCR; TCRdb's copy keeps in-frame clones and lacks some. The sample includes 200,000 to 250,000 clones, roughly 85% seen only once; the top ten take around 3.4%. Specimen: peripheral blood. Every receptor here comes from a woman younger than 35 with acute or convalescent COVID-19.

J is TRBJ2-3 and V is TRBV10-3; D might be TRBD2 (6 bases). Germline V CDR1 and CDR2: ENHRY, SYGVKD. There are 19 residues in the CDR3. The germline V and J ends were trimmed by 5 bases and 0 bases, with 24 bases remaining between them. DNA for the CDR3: TGTGCCATCAGTTTCTCCCCCGCGGGTAGCGGATACAGCACAGATACGCAGTATTTT. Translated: CAISFSPAGSGYSTDTQYF.

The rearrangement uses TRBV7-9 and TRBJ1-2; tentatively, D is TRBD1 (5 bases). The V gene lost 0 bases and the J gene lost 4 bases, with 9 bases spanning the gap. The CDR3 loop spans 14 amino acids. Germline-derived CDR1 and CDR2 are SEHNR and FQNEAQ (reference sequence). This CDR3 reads CASSLAPDTYGYTF. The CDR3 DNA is TGTGCCAGCAGCTTAGCCCCGGACACCTATGGCTACACCTTC.

The CDR3 DNA reads as TGTGCCAGCAGTTACACTAGCGGGAGGGATGAGCAGTTCTTC. Its translation: CASSYTSGRDEQFF. The chain combines TRBV6-5 with TRBJ2-1; 13 bases align to TRBD2. This CDR3 spans 14 amino acids. Germline lookup yields CDR1 MNHEY and CDR2 SVGAGI. V dropped 2 bases and J dropped 8; count of bases not matched to a gene: 0.

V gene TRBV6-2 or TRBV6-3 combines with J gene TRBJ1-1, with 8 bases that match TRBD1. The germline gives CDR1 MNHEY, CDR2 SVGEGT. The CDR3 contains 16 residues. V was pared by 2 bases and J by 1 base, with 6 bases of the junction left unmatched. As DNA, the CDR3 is TGTGCCAGCAGTTACCCACCCGGGACAGGGAACACTGAAGCTTTCTTT. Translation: CASSYPPGTGNTEAFF.

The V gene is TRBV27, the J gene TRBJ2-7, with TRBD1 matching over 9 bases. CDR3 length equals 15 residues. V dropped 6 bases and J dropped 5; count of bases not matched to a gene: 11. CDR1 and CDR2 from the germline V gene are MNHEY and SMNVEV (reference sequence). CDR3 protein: CASRITGTGLNEQYF. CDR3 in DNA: TGTGCCAGCAGAATAACCGGGACAGGGTTGAACGAGCAGTACTTC.

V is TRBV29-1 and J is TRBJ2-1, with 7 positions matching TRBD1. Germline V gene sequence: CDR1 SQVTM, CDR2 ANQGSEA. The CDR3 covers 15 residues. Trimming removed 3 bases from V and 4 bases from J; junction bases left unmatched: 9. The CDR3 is CSVDRFGTDYNEQFF. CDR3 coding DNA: TGCAGCGTTGATAGATTCGGGACAGATTACAATGAGCAGTTCTTC.

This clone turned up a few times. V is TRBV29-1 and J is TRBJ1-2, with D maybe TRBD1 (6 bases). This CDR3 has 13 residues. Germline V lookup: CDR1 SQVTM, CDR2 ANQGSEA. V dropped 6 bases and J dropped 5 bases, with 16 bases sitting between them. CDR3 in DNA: TGCAGCGTACGAGGGGACACGGAATATGGCTACACCTTC. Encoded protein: CSVRGDTEYGYTF.

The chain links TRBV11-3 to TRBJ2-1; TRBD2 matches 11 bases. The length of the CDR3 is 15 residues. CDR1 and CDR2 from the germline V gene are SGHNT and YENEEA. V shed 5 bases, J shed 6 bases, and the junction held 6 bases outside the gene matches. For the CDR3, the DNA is TGTGCCAGCAGCCCGCCGGGGACTAGCGGCAATGAGCAGTTCTTC. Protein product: CASSPPGTSGNEQFF.

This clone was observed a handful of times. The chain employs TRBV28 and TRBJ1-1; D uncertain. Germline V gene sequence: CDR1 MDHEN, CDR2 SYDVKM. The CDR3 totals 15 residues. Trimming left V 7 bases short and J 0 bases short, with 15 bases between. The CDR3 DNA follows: TGTGCCAGCATCACCTTGGGAGAGCTGAACACTGAAGCTTTCTTT. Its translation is CASITLGELNTEAFF. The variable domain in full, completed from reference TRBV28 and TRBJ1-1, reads DVKVTQSSRYLVKRTGEKVFLECVQDMDHENMFWYRQDPGLGLRLIYFSYDVKMKEKGDIPEGYSVSREKKERFSLILESASTNQTSMYLCASITLGELNTEAFFGQGTRLTVV.